This TCR beta chain derives from a study of OX40 agonist ivuxolimab in advanced cancers. Regarding the study in general: The costimulatory receptor OX40 (CD134) was targeted by ivuxolimab, a fully human IgG2 agonistic monoclonal antibody. The paper covers the monotherapy dose-escalation part of the phase I ivuxolimab trial, which included N of about 50 patients. The purpose of peripheral TCRbeta sequencing was to test whether ivuxolimab changed TCR sequence diversity and led to clonal T-cell expansion. Patients were allowed to have had prior anti-PD-1, anti-PD-L1 or anti-CTLA-4 therapy, and approximately 41% of the dose-escalation patients had previously received checkpoint inhibitors. A male proportion of roughly 85% and a mean age of 60 years, ranging from 23 to 79, were recorded for the dose-escalation cohort. Intravenous ivuxolimab was administered to patients every 2 weeks at six dose levels: 0.01, 0.1, 0.3, 1.5, 3 and 10 mg/kg. Partial responses occurred in three dose-escalation patients: two with cutaneous melanoma and one with hepatocellular carcinoma. Among the roughly 52 dose-escalation patients, 19 had hepatocellular carcinoma, around 15 melanoma, 9 renal cell carcinoma and 9 head and neck cancer. The full study reports these points: At doses of 0.1 to 3.0 mg/kg, clonal expansion of both CD4+ and CD8+ T cells in blood was seen between baseline and week 6. In partial responders in the 0.1-3.0 mg/kg groups, normalized peripheral clonal expansion was found to be among the lowest, especially among CD8+ T cells. Which antigens the clonally expanded peripheral T cells were specific for was not determined. Low levels of normalized T-cell clonal expansion were also shown by some nonresponding patients. On average, CD8+ T cells showed more expanded clones than CD4+ T cells after ivuxolimab.

Remarks on this clone: Its cognate antigen has yet to be identified. No qualities accompany the bases; no much larger clone lies one base away.

Patients with autoimmune disease history or receiving systemic immunosuppression were excluded from the trial. Peripheral blood for TCR sequencing was collected from all dose cohorts at baseline, on cycle 4 day 1, and on cycle 7 day 1. Samples came from an open-label, multicenter, first-in-human phase I dose-escalation trial of ivuxolimab. Adults with locally advanced or metastatic melanoma, renal cell, hepatocellular, or head and neck squamous cell carcinoma were enrolled in the trial. Before TCR sequencing, CD4+ T cells and CD8+ T cells from peripheral blood were sorted into separate populations. The CDR3 sequence holds 12 residues, the cysteine and phenylalanine included. Only the CDR3 portion is preserved as DNA: 36 bases, with reading frame beginning at the first base. CDR1 and CDR2 are drawn from the germline V gene: SNHLY, FYNNEI. The trim is 7 bases for V and 5 bases for J, with a gap of 11 bases between the germline ends.

Genomic DNA was isolated from the sorted cells so that the TCRbeta CDR3 region could be sequenced. TCRbeta CDR3 regions were sequenced using the immunoSEQ Assay. Sourced from immuneACCESS, this table was stored by TCRdb with only in-frame sequences that have V and J called. A share of the clones is absent; for the studies checked, an unresolved V gene accounts for under half, and the remainder has no known explanation. The sample table contains under 20,000 clones; only one count was recorded for roughly 89% of them. The ten most abundant clones make up approximately 50% of the sample. The specimen was CD4+ or CD8+ T cells sorted from blood, collected in a trial of the OX40 agonist ivuxolimab. Recombination linked TRBV2 to TRBJ2-5; TRBD2 is a possible D gene, resting on 6 matching bases. The source of this sequence is an adult with an advanced solid tumor such as melanoma, head and neck, liver or kidney cancer. The encoded CDR3 is CASIERVETQYF. The sequenced DNA: TGTGCCAGCATAGAGCGGGTGGAGACCCAGTACTTC.